Listed here are 10 T cell receptor beta chains from one sample, sequenced in a study of T-cell reconstitution after alpha-beta-depleted transplantation in children. Unique molecular identifiers featured in how the TCRbeta library was prepared. TCRdb used MiXCR to reprocess the PCR reads, holding one entry per CDR3 protein. The data show a few hundred thousand distinct CDR3 sequences, with 18% seen just once and 3.3% held by the top ten. The sample consisted of PBMCs from the stem cell graft donor, taken from the stem cell graft. Every receptor here comes from a human donor who donated a stem cell graft to a child with acute lymphoblastic leukemia.

The chain is built from TRBV29-1 and TRBJ2-2; D remains unclear. This CDR3 has 13 residues. Germline V gene data show CDR1 as SQVTM and CDR2 as ANQGSEA. Trimming cost V 4 bases and J 3 bases, with 9 bases left between them. The CDR3 nucleotides read TGCAGCGTTGCCCCCGGACACACCGGGGAGCTGTTTTTT. This encodes CSVAPGHTGELFF.

V gene TRBV15 combines with J gene TRBJ1-1, with D maybe TRBD1 (5 bases). From germline, CDR1 is LNHNV and CDR2 YYDKDF (reference sequence). CDR3 length equals 13 residues. Deletions cut 5 bases from V and 1 base from J, with 8 bases between. The CDR3 reads CATSAGWNTEAFF. CDR3 nucleotide sequence: TGTGCCACCAGCGCAGGGTGGAACACTGAAGCTTTCTTT.

The table lists this clonotype with a few counts. The chain employs TRBV20-1 and TRBJ2-1; D may be TRBD1 or TRBD2 (6 bases each). Germline lookup yields CDR1 DFQATT and CDR2 SNEGSKA (reference sequence). The ends were cut back, 1 base at V and 1 base at J, with 20 bases in the middle. This CDR3 contains 18 residues. CDR3 residues: CSARGLGASSGSYNEQFF. The CDR3 DNA reads TGCAGTGCTAGAGGTTTGGGGGCTAGCAGCGGGTCCTACAATGAGCAGTTCTTC.

The chain is built from TRBV4-1 and TRBJ2-5, with a possible D match to TRBD1 (5 bases). The CDR3 runs to 13 residues. V dropped 4 bases and J dropped 9 bases, with 15 bases sitting between them. Germline CDR1 MGHRA, CDR2 YSYEKL. This CDR3 is CASSLGPIQAQYF. The CDR3 DNA is TGCGCCAGCAGCCTTGGACCGATACAGGCCCAGTACTTC.

DNA of the CDR3: TGTGCCAGCAGCTTAGTGATAACAGGCCCTTACAATGAGCAGTTCTTC. Encoded protein: CASSLVITGPYNEQFF. The V and J genes are TRBV11-1 and TRBJ2-1, with TRBD1 as a possible D gene (5 bases). With 1 base removed from V and 4 bases from J, the gap between germline ends came to 14 bases. Looked up from germline, CDR1 is SGHAT and CDR2 is FQDESV (reference sequence). This CDR3 is built from 16 residues.

The rearrangement links TRBV6-2 or TRBV6-3 to TRBJ2-2; 12 bases agree with TRBD2. V gave up 5 bases and J gave up 7 bases; unmatched junction bases: 14. The CDR3 totals 18 residues. The germline gives CDR1 MNHEY, CDR2 SVGEGT. CDR3 amino acids: CASSPFRSSGRAYGELFF. The CDR3 nucleotides are TGTGCCAGCAGTCCTTTCCGATCTAGCGGGAGGGCCTACGGGGAGCTGTTTTTT.

This rearrangement joins TRBV25-1 to TRBJ2-1; 14 positions agree with TRBD2. The germline CDR1 and CDR2 sequences are MGHDK and SYGVNS. The CDR3 is 19 amino acids. V dropped 6 bases and J dropped 5; count of bases not matched to a gene: 15. The CDR3 DNA sequence: TGTGCCAGCAGCGTCGCCGGGACTAGCGGGAGAGGAGTACACAATGAGCAGTTCTTC. Protein: CASSVAGTSGRGVHNEQFF.

The V gene is TRBV15, the J gene TRBJ1-1; 9 nucleotides agree with TRBD1. The CDR3 has 16 amino acids. The V and J ends lost 1 base and 4 bases, in that order; junction bases with no gene match: 7. Germline values: CDR1 LNHNV, CDR2 YYDKDF (reference sequence). CDR3 sequence (DNA): TGTGCCACCAGCAGAGGCTTAGGGACAGGGAGCACTGAAGCTTTCTTT. Protein: CATSRGLGTGSTEAFF.

This clonotype was seen only a few times. The V call is TRBV2, the J call TRBJ2-3, with TRBD2 as a possible D gene (6 bases). V lost 3 bases and J 1 base, leaving 8 bases between the germline ends. The CDR3 is 14 residues long. CDR1 and CDR2 from the germline V gene are SNHLY and FYNNEI. CDR3 sequence: CASSDREGTDTQYF. CDR3 DNA sequence: TGTGCCAGCAGTGACAGGGAGGGCACAGATACGCAGTATTTT.

The CDR3 loop reads CASSFRGYNSPLHF. The CDR3 nucleotides are TGTGCCAGCAGTTTTAGGGGTTATAATTCACCCCTCCACTTT. V is TRBV12-3 or TRBV12-4 and J is TRBJ1-6; TRBD1 might be the D (5 bases). V dropped 3 bases and J dropped 4 bases, with 7 bases sitting between them. The CDR3 is made up of 14 amino acids.